The 25 T cell receptor beta chains listed next were all sequenced from one sample in a study of blood T cell repertoires in COVID-19. TCRdb's table, derived via immunoSEQ multiplex PCR, lists solely in-frame clones and lacks some. The table lists tens of thousands of clones, over 80% of them singletons. The sequencing input was peripheral blood. The receptors were gathered from a woman aged 60-70 years with acute or convalescent COVID-19.

The rearrangement links TRBV10-3 to TRBJ1-3; TRBD1 is a possible D gene (5 bases). The CDR3 is made up of 16 amino acids. V shed 4 bases and J shed 4 bases, with 17 bases lying between them. Germline assignment: CDR1 ENHRY and CDR2 SYGVKD. DNA of the CDR3: TGTGCCATCAGTGTTTCAGGGCCCGATATAGGAAACACCATATATTTT. Translated, it gives CAISVSGPDIGNTIYF.

The chain employs TRBV5-1 and TRBJ2-7, with a possible D match to TRBD2 (5 bases). V was cut by 2 bases and J by 5 bases, with 14 bases left in between. Germline V gene lookup returns CDR1 SGHRS and CDR2 YFSETQ. CDR3 size: 14 residues. The CDR3 DNA follows: TGCGCCAGCAGCTTTGGAGGAACGGGAAACGAGCAGTACTTC. Protein: CASSFGGTGNEQYF.

The CDR3 is CASSLGGRYTF. In nucleotides, the CDR3 is TGTGCCAGCAGTTTAGGTGGGAGATACACCTTC. The chain uses TRBV12-3 or TRBV12-4 and TRBJ1-2; D unresolved. Trimming removed 1 base from V and 11 bases from J, with 8 bases in between. CDR3 size: 11 residues.

This clone has only a few counts. The chain employs TRBV29-1 and TRBJ1-1; 8 positions agree with TRBD1. Germline CDR1 SQVTM, CDR2 ANQGSEA. The CDR3 loop spans 13 amino acids. V was clipped by 6 bases and J by 0 bases; unmatched bases: 3. The CDR3: CSVGQVLNTEAFF. CDR3 DNA: TGCAGCGTGGGACAGGTTTTGAACACTGAAGCTTTCTTT.

The rearrangement uses TRBV5-4 and TRBJ2-4, with 9 bases matching TRBD2. The CDR3 runs to 17 residues. Germline V gene sequence: CDR1 SGHNT, CDR2 YYREEE (reference sequence). J gave up 5 bases and V 3 bases, and 12 bases lay outside the gene matches. The CDR3 loop reads CASSSGLAMGPENIQYF. CDR3 sequence (DNA): TGTGCCAGCAGCTCGGGACTAGCAATGGGTCCGGAAAACATTCAGTACTTC.

As to this clone: The sample holds other DNA sequences that translate to the same CDR3. The CDR3 coding sequence is TGTGCCAGCAGCGTAGACACAGGGGGCACTGAAGCTTTCTTT. Translated: CASSVDTGGTEAFF. V and J are TRBV9 and TRBJ1-1, with 8 bases lining up with TRBD1. This CDR3 is 14 amino acids long. Germline V lookup: CDR1 SGDLS, CDR2 YYNGEE. Trimming cost V 0 bases and J 4 bases; bases outside gene matches: 2.

The gene calls are TRBV14 and TRBJ1-2; D is unresolved. V dropped 1 base and J dropped 4 bases, with 4 bases sitting between them. In germline, CDR1 is SGHDN, CDR2 FVKESK. The CDR3 consists of 12 residues. CDR3 DNA sequence: TGTGCCAGCAGCCAAGCGGGCTATGGCTACACCTTC. This translates into CASSQAGYGYTF. The complete variable domain, with remaining parts taken from reference TRBV14 and TRBJ1-2, reads EAGVTQFPSHSVIEKGQTVTLRCDPISGHDNLYWYRRVMGKEIKFLLHFVKESKQDESGMPNNRFLAERTGGTYSTLKVQPAELEDSGVYFCASSQAGYGYTFGSGTRLTVV.

The chain combines TRBV18 with TRBJ1-2; 9 bases align to TRBD1. Trimming at V came to 3 bases and at J to 8 bases, leaving 7 bases not matched to a gene. Germline V CDR1 and CDR2: KGHSH, LQKENI. The CDR3 covers 14 residues. CDR3 region: CASSPDRGFGGYTF. The CDR3 nucleotides are TGTGCCAGCTCACCGGACAGGGGCTTTGGGGGCTACACCTTC.

The chain combines TRBV30 with TRBJ1-2; TRBD1 matches at 7 bases. The trim removed 0 bases at V and 2 bases at J, leaving 6 bases unmatched. This CDR3 region has 15 residues. Germline V gene lookup returns CDR1 GTSNPN and CDR2 SVGIG (reference sequence). This CDR3 reads CAWSVTSQGNYGYTF. Written as DNA, the CDR3 is TGTGCCTGGAGTGTGACATCACAGGGGAACTATGGCTACACCTTC.

The chain combines TRBV6-5 with TRBJ2-1; D might be TRBD2 (7 bases). Germline CDR1 reads MNHEY; CDR2 reads SVGAGI. The CDR3 has 14 amino acids. V shed 4 bases and J shed 4 bases, with 11 bases lying between them. DNA of the CDR3: TGTGCCAGCAGTTGGCGGGGGCCGTACAATGAGCAGTTCTTC. Translating gives CASSWRGPYNEQFF.

The chain links TRBV7-3 to TRBJ2-3; TRBD2 matches at 10 bases. This CDR3 is 15 amino acids long. The V segment lost 4 bases and the J segment 6 bases; nucleotides outside the gene matches: 7. Germline V gives CDR1 SGHTA, CDR2 FQGTGA. The CDR3, as DNA: TGTGCCAGCAGCTCCCTCAGCGGGGGGGCGGATACGCAGTATTTT. Amino acid sequence: CASSSLSGGADTQYF.

This chain connects TRBV6-5 to TRBJ2-7; D might be TRBD1 (6 bases). From germline, CDR1 is MNHEY and CDR2 SVGAGI. The CDR3 is made up of 15 amino acids. Trimming cost V 2 bases and J 5 bases, with 16 bases left between them. CDR3 region: CASSYGTSKFDEQYF. CDR3 sequence (DNA): TGTGCCAGCAGTTACGGGACATCTAAGTTTGACGAGCAGTACTTC.

The CDR3 sequence is CASSDWLAGVGELFF. The CDR3 DNA sequence: TGTGCCAGCAGTGATTGGCTAGCGGGGGTCGGGGAGCTGTTTTTT. The chain combines TRBV2 with TRBJ2-2, with 10 bases lining up with TRBD2. Germline CDR1 is SNHLY and CDR2 is FYNNEI. The CDR3 loop spans 15 amino acids. J gave up 7 bases and V 3 bases, and 5 bases lay outside the gene matches.

The chain has TRBV28 and TRBJ2-6; D remains ambiguous. V lost 7 bases, J lost 2 bases, and 6 bases lay in between. CDR1 and CDR2 (germline): MDHEN, SYDVKM. This CDR3 is built from 13 residues. CDR3 sequence reads: CASTKPGANVLTF. CDR3 DNA sequence: TGTGCCAGCACGAAGCCTGGGGCCAACGTCCTGACTTTC. Drawing the rest from reference TRBV28 and TRBJ2-6, the complete variable domain is DVKVTQSSRYLVKRTGEKVFLECVQDMDHENMFWYRQDPGLGLRLIYFSYDVKMKEKGDIPEGYSVSREKKERFSLILESASTNQTSMYLCASTKPGANVLTFGAGSRLTVL.

This chain joins TRBV4-2 and TRBJ1-1, with 11 bases matching TRBD1. Germline-derived CDR1 and CDR2 are LGHNA and YNFKEQ. The junction had 6 bases not matched to a gene; V was cut back by 1 base and J by 8 bases. The CDR3 has 15 residues. The CDR3 coding sequence is TGTGCCAGCAGCCAAGGGGGACAGGGGGTTGTGGAAGCTTTCTTT. It codes for CASSQGGQGVVEAFF.

CDR3 bases: TGTGCCAGTAGTAGTAGACTAGCGGGTGGTTACAATGAGCAGTTCTTC. It codes for CASSSRLAGGYNEQFF. This chain connects TRBV19 to TRBJ2-1, with TRBD2 identical over 10 bases. V lost 4 bases and J lost 4; bases outside the gene matches: 7. CDR3 length equals 16 residues. CDR1 and CDR2 (germline): LNHDA, SQIVND (reference sequence). Complete variable domain (other parts from reference TRBV19 and TRBJ2-1): DGGITQSPKYLFRKEGQNVTLSCEQNLNHDAMYWYRQDPGQGLRLIYYSQIVNDFQKGDIAEGYSVSREKKESFPLTVTSAQKNPTAFYLCASSSRLAGGYNEQFFGPGTRLTVL.

The chain couples TRBV7-2 to TRBJ1-1, with unresolved D. Deletions cut 4 bases from V and 1 base from J, with 10 bases between. The CDR3 is made up of 14 amino acids. The germline CDR1 and CDR2 sequences are SGHTA and FQGNSA. CDR3 protein: CASSSLPGNTEAFF. CDR3 sequence (DNA): TGTGCCAGCAGCTCCCTCCCAGGGAACACTGAAGCTTTCTTT.

The V call is TRBV5-1, the J call TRBJ2-7; the D gene is possibly TRBD2 (6 bases). V was clipped by 4 bases and J by 2 bases, with 13 bases between them. Germline CDR1 SGHRS, CDR2 YFSETQ. The CDR3 totals 14 residues. CDR3 in amino acids: CASSVDPGAYEQYF. CDR3 nucleotide sequence: TGCGCCAGCAGCGTGGACCCGGGAGCCTACGAGCAGTACTTC.

The V and J genes are TRBV29-1 and TRBJ1-1; D not resolved. The CDR3 extends over 13 amino acids. CDR1 is SQVTM and CDR2 is ANQGSEA in the germline V gene. Trimming cost V 6 bases and J 0 bases, with 11 bases left between them. The CDR3 reads CSVGSLMNTEAFF. The DNA for the CDR3 is TGCAGCGTAGGGAGCCTGATGAACACTGAAGCTTTCTTT.

V usage is TRBV19 and J usage is TRBJ1-3; 9 bases are shared with TRBD1. The CDR3 runs 14 residues. The ends lost 6 bases at V and 3 bases at J; junction bases unmatched: 3. Germline V gene data show CDR1 as LNHDA and CDR2 as SQIVND (reference sequence). CDR3 in DNA: TGTGCCAGTAGGGAGACAGGGGGTGGAAACACCATATATTTT. Translation: CASRETGGGNTIYF.

The rearrangement joins TRBV19 to TRBJ1-2; maybe TRBD1 (6 bases). The CDR3 is 11 residues long. Trimming cost V 7 bases and J 8 bases, with 11 bases left between them. CDR1 is LNHDA and CDR2 is SQIVND in the germline V gene (reference sequence). The CDR3 nucleotides read TGTGCCAGTACAAACAGGGAGGGCTACACCTTC. Encoded protein: CASTNREGYTF.

The chain has TRBV6-5 and TRBJ1-1, with D hard to call. The germline CDR1 and CDR2 sequences are MNHEY and SVGAGI. V shed 5 bases and J shed 9 bases, with 16 bases lying between them. The CDR3 has 13 residues. CDR3 nucleotides: TGTGCCAGCAGTACCTTAAATCCAGAAAAAGCTTTCTTT. Its translation is CASSTLNPEKAFF.

CDR3: CASSLAGGHEQYF. CDR3 DNA: TGTGCCAGCAGTCTAGCGGGAGGACACGAGCAGTACTTC. The chain joins TRBV6-2 or TRBV6-3 to TRBJ2-7, with 11 bases lining up with TRBD2. Trimming removed 5 bases from V and 5 bases from J; junction bases left unmatched: 2. The CDR3 covers 13 residues. The germline V gene encodes CDR1 MNHEY and CDR2 SVGEGT.

V is TRBV6-6 and J is TRBJ1-4; D is unclear. Germline loops: CDR1 MNHNY, CDR2 SVGAGI (reference sequence). V lost 2 bases and J lost 5, with 15 bases in between. This CDR3 spans 16 amino acids. CDR3 bases: TGTGCCAGCAGTTACCCCAACAGACAACGAAATGAAAAACTGTTTTTT. Translating it yields CASSYPNRQRNEKLFF.

J is TRBJ2-7 and V is TRBV30, with D possibly being TRBD1 (6 bases). Looked up from germline, CDR1 is GTSNPN and CDR2 is SVGIG (reference sequence). With 0 bases removed from V and 6 bases from J, the gap between germline ends came to 6 bases. The length of the CDR3 is 11 residues. The CDR3, as DNA: TGTGCCTGGAGTGTAGGGGGCGAGCAGTACTTC. Translated: CAWSVGGEQYF.